This is a list of T cell receptor beta chains from one sample in a study of blood T cells in healthy people across ages. One entry per CDR3 protein results from TCRdb running MiXCR on the 5' RACE reads. This sample has 1,800,000 or so distinct CDR3 sequences, with approximately 40% found just once. What was sequenced was blood. The receptors were sampled from a human donor in good health. Both conserved end residues are part of each CDR3. Each record gives: J gene, D gene, V gene, clone size, CDR3 DNA, CDR3 protein. A D gene is named only where the DNA matches it firmly. Clone size is stated in some rows and not others, as once, few, many or a class when expanded.

TRBJ1-2,TRBD1,TRBV27,NA,TGTGCCAGCAGTCGGACAGGGGAGGGCTATGGCTACACCTTC,CASSRTGEGYGYTF
TRBJ2-3,NA,TRBV20-1,few,TGCAGTGCTCAGGATCCAGGTTCTGTGGAGGAAGATACGCAGTATTTT,CSAQDPGSVEEDTQYF
TRBJ2-1,NA,TRBV5-1,NA,TGCGCCAGCCAGAGGCTAGCGACCTCCTACAATGAGCAGTTCTTC,CASQRLATSYNEQFF
TRBJ1-2,NA,TRBV21-1,NA,TGTGCCAGCAGCCCTCGGGACACGATCGCTAACTATGGCTACACCTTC,CASSPRDTIANYGYTF
TRBJ2-1,NA,TRBV6-6,few,TGTGCCAGCAGTTACCTCGACTTCCAAAGGTGGGAGCAGTTCTTC,CASSYLDFQRWEQFF
TRBJ1-2,NA,TRBV6-5,few,TGTGCCAGCAGTTACGGCAGGTTCTATGGCTACACCTTC,CASSYGRFYGYTF
TRBJ1-1,NA,TRBV4-1,few,TGCGCCAGCAGCCAAGGGGCAGGGGCGAACACTGAAGCTTTCTTT,CASSQGAGANTEAFF
TRBJ1-6,NA,TRBV6-6,NA,TGTGCCAGCAGTTCTTTCGGGGCAGGGGATAATTCACCCCTCCACTTT,CASSSFGAGDNSPLHF
TRBJ2-5,NA,TRBV4-1,few,TGCGCCAGCAGCCAAGCAGCGACGCTCCAAGAGACCCAGTACTTC,CASSQAATLQETQYF
TRBJ2-5,NA,TRBV25-1,NA,TGTGCCAGCAGCGTTCCAGGGAGGCAAGAGACCCAGTACTTC,CASSVPGRQETQYF
TRBJ2-3,NA,TRBV2,NA,TGTGCCAGCAGTGAACGGGTGGATACGCAGTATTTT,CASSERVDTQYF
TRBJ1-6,NA,TRBV7-2,NA,TGTGCCAGCAGCTTCGGACAGAATGGCGTACCCCTCCACTTT,CASSFGQNGVPLHF
TRBJ1-2,NA,TRBV7-2,NA,TGTGCCAGCAGCCCCCGAGTTACCAAATTTGAGGGCTATGGCTACACCTTC,CASSPRVTKFEGYGYTF
TRBJ2-7,NA,TRBV9,NA,TGTGCCAGCAGCGGCTCAGGCAGTCGGGACGAGCAGTACTTC,CASSGSGSRDEQYF
TRBJ1-2,NA,TRBV7-9,NA,TGTGCCAGCAGCTTTGGGCAGTTTGGCAACTACACCTTC,CASSFGQFGNYTF
TRBJ2-1,TRBD2,TRBV5-1,NA,TGCGCCAGCAGCTCCGGACTAGCGGGGGGGCTACACAATGAGCAGTTCTTC,CASSSGLAGGLHNEQFF
TRBJ2-7,NA,TRBV20-1,many,TGCAGTGCTAGCCGGGGGCGAGACTACGAGCAGTACTTC,CSASRGRDYEQYF
TRBJ2-5,TRBD2,TRBV5-1,few,TGCGCCAGCAGCTGGGCCCGGGAGGGGGAGACCCAGTACTTC,CASSWAREGETQYF
TRBJ2-2,TRBD1,TRBV7-8,NA,TGTGCCAGCAGCTTTTCGGGACAGGGGGCCGGGGAGCTGTTTTTT,CASSFSGQGAGELFF
TRBJ2-5,TRBD1,TRBV6-5,few,TGTGCCAGCAGTTCCCCGGGACAGGGGGTAGAGACCCAGTACTTC,CASSSPGQGVETQYF
TRBJ2-5,TRBD2,TRBV5-1,few,TGCGCCAGCAGCTTGGCTCCTAGCGGGGGCAGCTATACCTCCGAGACCCAGTACTTC,CASSLAPSGGSYTSETQYF
TRBJ2-4,NA,TRBV6-2/TRBV6-3,NA,TGTGCCAGCAGTTATTGGGGGGCACACGGGCAGTACTTC,CASSYWGAHGQYF
TRBJ2-2,NA,TRBV7-6,NA,TGTGCCAGCAGCCAAGCCTCCGGAGACAACACCGGGGAGCTGTTTTTT,CASSQASGDNTGELFF
TRBJ2-7,TRBD1,TRBV20-1,few,TGCAGTCGCCGGACAGGGAGTAAATACGAGCAGTACTTC,CSRRTGSKYEQYF
TRBJ2-3,NA,TRBV12-3/TRBV12-4,NA,TGTGCCAGCAAACTCGGAGATACGCAGTATTTT,CASKLGDTQYF
TRBJ2-1,NA,TRBV7-3,few,TGTGCCAGCAGAGACCGGGGTGGGGTCAATGAGCAGTTCTTC,CASRDRGGVNEQFF
TRBJ1-2,NA,TRBV3-1,NA,TGTGCCAGCAGCCACCTAGGTGGCTATGGCTACACCTTC,CASSHLGGYGYTF
TRBJ2-2,NA,TRBV4-1,NA,TGCGCCAGCAGCCGACTCAACGAGGCCGGGGAGCTGTTTTTT,CASSRLNEAGELFF
TRBJ1-2,NA,TRBV6-5,few,TGTGCCAGCAGTTACTCGAACGGACCTTTGGATGGCTACACCTTC,CASSYSNGPLDGYTF
TRBJ1-3,NA,TRBV7-2,few,TGTGCCAGCAGCTTAGGGGATCGCGGAAACACCATATATTTT,CASSLGDRGNTIYF
TRBJ2-4,TRBD1,TRBV3-1,NA,TGTGCCAGCAGGAAACAGGGGACGGGGAACATTCAGTACTTC,CASRKQGTGNIQYF
TRBJ1-5,NA,TRBV10-3,NA,TGTGCCATCAGCGGGGAATTGGATCAGCCCCAGCATTTT,CAISGELDQPQHF
TRBJ2-3,NA,TRBV15,NA,TGTGCCACCAGCAGAGAGGCGGGCTACACAGATACGCAGTATTTT,CATSREAGYTDTQYF
TRBJ2-3,TRBD1,TRBV24-1,NA,TGTGCCACCAGTGACCAGACAGGGTGGACAGATACGCAGTATTTT,CATSDQTGWTDTQYF
TRBJ2-7,NA,TRBV3-1,NA,TGTGCCAGCGGTCTCTTGAGAGGAGGCGAGCAGTACTTC,CASGLLRGGEQYF
TRBJ1-5,TRBD1,TRBV5-1,NA,TGCGCCAGCAGCGTCTCCGGGACAGGGTCTCAGCCCCAGCATTTT,CASSVSGTGSQPQHF
TRBJ2-1,NA,TRBV5-8,few,TGTGCCAGCAGCCGGGGGACGGTGAGCTCCTACAATGAGCAGTTCTTC,CASSRGTVSSYNEQFF
TRBJ2-1,TRBD2,TRBV5-1,few,TGCGCCAGCAGCCGGACTAGAGAATTAAGTGAGCAGTTCTTC,CASSRTRELSEQFF
TRBJ2-7,NA,TRBV30,NA,TGTGCCTGGAGTGTACAAGGACAAAACGAGCAGTACTTC,CAWSVQGQNEQYF
TRBJ1-5,NA,TRBV6-5,NA,TGTGCCAGCAGAAAGACCTGGGGGAGTCAGCCCCAGCATTTT,CASRKTWGSQPQHF
TRBJ2-5,NA,TRBV7-9,NA,TGTGCCAGCAGTTCTCAGCCAGGGGAGACCCAGTACTTC,CASSSQPGETQYF
TRBJ1-1,NA,TRBV7-3,NA,TGTGCCAGCAGCTCAAACGCACAGGGGAACACTGAAGCTTTCTTT,CASSSNAQGNTEAFF
TRBJ1-6,TRBD1,TRBV11-2,NA,TGTGCCAGCAGCATGGGACAGGGAAATTCACCCCTCCACTTT,CASSMGQGNSPLHF
TRBJ1-1,NA,TRBV7-2,few,TGTGCCAGCAGCAGTCCCGGGTTTTCCACTGAAGCTTTCTTT,CASSSPGFSTEAFF
TRBJ2-7,NA,TRBV30,NA,TGTGCCTGGAGAACGGGACTTGCTACCTACGAGCAGTACTTC,CAWRTGLATYEQYF
TRBJ2-1,NA,TRBV7-2,few,TGTGCCAGCAGCTTAGCGATCTCTGGGGAGCAGTTCTTC,CASSLAISGEQFF
TRBJ2-7,NA,TRBV7-9,many,TGTGCCAGCAGCGCCGAACTCGAGCAGTACTTC,CASSAELEQYF
TRBJ2-3,NA,TRBV11-2,NA,TGTGCCAGCAGCCCAGGACCTCCGGGCCGCGGCACAGATACGCAGTATTTT,CASSPGPPGRGTDTQYF
TRBJ2-7,TRBD1,TRBV5-1,NA,TGCGCCAGCAGCTTGAGGTTGGGACAGAACATCTACGAGCAGTACTTC,CASSLRLGQNIYEQYF
TRBJ2-7,TRBD2,TRBV7-2,NA,TGTGCCAGCAGCTTGGGTAGCGGGGGGGGAACCTACGAGCAGTACTTC,CASSLGSGGGTYEQYF